These T cell receptor beta chains were read from a single sample in a study of T cell repertoires in cytomegalovirus infection. TCRdb itself ran the reads through MiXCR, one entry per CDR3 protein. The repertoire holds 200,000 or so distinct CDR3 sequences, with under 25% as singletons. Sequenced material: PBMCs. The receptors come from a human donor in good health (CMV status not recorded). Some clones in this sample may be carry-over from other donors' samples. Both conserved end residues are part of each CDR3. Each record gives: clone size, J gene, D gene, V gene, CDR3 protein, CDR3 DNA. The D gene is left open where the match is weak. A clone size is listed for some rows: how often the clone was seen (once, few, many), or a class if it is expanded.

few | TRBJ2-6 | TRBD2 | TRBV12-3/TRBV12-4 | CASSPLLASLPGANVLTF | TGTGCCAGCAGCCCCCTACTAGCGTCCCTCCCTGGGGCCAACGTCCTGACTTTC
- | TRBJ2-7 | - | TRBV7-8 | CPSSPRRDFFYEQYF | TGTCCCAGCAGCCCCCGTAGGGACTTTTTTTACGAGCAGTACTTC
few | TRBJ2-1 | TRBD1 | TRBV19 | CASSLFGTDYNEQFF | TGTGCCAGTAGCCTATTCGGGACAGATTACAATGAGCAGTTCTTC
- | TRBJ1-1 | TRBD1 | TRBV25-1 | CASSNPKGAVTEAFF | TGTGCCAGCTCCAACCCAAAGGGGGCGGTAACTGAAGCTTTCTTT
few | TRBJ1-2 | - | TRBV28 | CASSLSGKGYTF | TGTGCCAGCAGTTTATCCGGGAAGGGCTACACCTTC
- | TRBJ1-2 | TRBD1 | TRBV10-2 | CASSEAGGANYGYTF | TGCGCCAGCAGTGAAGCAGGGGGAGCTAACTATGGCTACACCTTC
once | TRBJ2-1 | TRBD2 | TRBV20-1 | CSARRSSGGAYHEQFF | TGCAGTGCTAGAAGGTCAAGCGGGGGGGCGTATCATGAGCAGTTCTTC
many | TRBJ1-2 | TRBD1 | TRBV7-2 | CASSARQGVDYGYTF | TGTGCCAGCAGCGCACGACAGGGGGTGGACTATGGCTACACCTTC
few | TRBJ2-7 | - | TRBV28 | CASSSPGHSPYEQYF | TGTGCCAGCAGTTCCCCGGGACACTCTCCCTACGAGCAGTACTTC
few | TRBJ2-5 | - | TRBV6-5 | CASSSSTGLQETQYF | -
- | TRBJ2-3 | - | TRBV20-1 | CSASDPNTGPSAHTDTQYF | TGCAGTGCTAGCGACCCAAATACAGGGCCCAGCGCCCACACAGATACGCAGTATTTT
- | TRBJ1-4 | - | TRBV28 | CASSKLVRGTEKLFF | TGTGCCAGCAGCAAATTAGTCAGGGGAACGGAAAAACTGTTTTTT
many | TRBJ1-3 | - | TRBV7-2 | CASSLAVRVPIYF | TGTGCCAGCAGCTTAGCGGTTCGCGTCCCCATATATTTT
- | TRBJ2-7 | TRBD2 | TRBV24-1 | CATSERGLAGDEQYF | TGTGCCACCAGTGAACGAGGACTAGCGGGAGACGAGCAGTACTTC
few | TRBJ1-5 | TRBD1 | TRBV12-3/TRBV12-4 | CASSYDRGANQPQHF | TGTGCCAGCAGCTACGACAGGGGCGCCAATCAGCCCCAGCATTTT
- | TRBJ1-1 | - | TRBV12-5 | CASGKGPGNTEAFF | TGTGCTAGTGGCAAGGGCCCCGGGAACACTGAAGCTTTCTTT
few | TRBJ2-6 | - | TRBV6-2/TRBV6-3 | CASSSHLTGANVLTF | TGTGCCAGCAGTTCGCACCTGACTGGGGCCAACGTCCTGACTTTC
many | TRBJ1-2 | TRBD1 | TRBV7-2 | CASVLPTGLARGYTF | TGTGCCAGCGTCCTACCGACAGGGCTGGCTCGGGGCTACACCTTC